The 32 T cell receptor beta chains listed next were all sequenced from one sample in a study of control samples from healthy donors and cancer patients. Libraries were prepared by immunoSEQ multiplex PCR; TCRdb keeps only in-frame clonotypes and omits some of them. This table holds under 450,000 clones, more than 80% found once. Sequencing was done on a sample of PBMCs. The receptors derive from a man aged 40-49 years with head and neck cancer.

The V gene is TRBV4-1, the J gene TRBJ2-1; the match to TRBD2 covers 11 bases. Trimming removed 4 bases from V and 12 bases from J; junction bases left unmatched: 17. The CDR3 has 17 amino acids. The V gene's germline CDR1 is MGHRA and CDR2 YSYEKL. CDR3 bases: TGCGCCAGCAGCCGCGCCCCGGGACTAGCGGCCGGGGGGGGGCAGTTCTTC. Protein product: CASSRAPGLAAGGGQFF.

This clone occurred once. V is TRBV11-1 and J is TRBJ2-7; 11 bases match TRBD1. V lost 3 bases and J lost 6; bases outside the gene matches: 1. Looked up from germline, CDR1 is SGHAT and CDR2 is FQDESV (reference sequence). This CDR3 spans 13 amino acids. Here the CDR3 reads CASSLDRGLEQYF. The CDR3 coding sequence is TGTGCCAGCAGCTTGGACAGGGGGCTCGAGCAGTACTTC.

This clone was recorded a few times. The chain uses TRBV9 and TRBJ1-3; D remains unclear. V lost 3 bases, J lost 0 bases, and 16 bases lay in between. The CDR3 runs to 17 residues. Germline values: CDR1 SGDLS, CDR2 YYNGEE. CDR3 in amino acids: CASSAVARTDSGNTIYF. CDR3 DNA: TGTGCCAGCAGCGCGGTTGCCCGGACTGACTCTGGAAACACCATATATTTT.

This clone was seen only once. The V call is TRBV7-9, the J call TRBJ2-7, with 16 bases fitting TRBD2. The CDR3 is 17 residues long. V lost 5 bases, J lost 12 bases, and 16 bases stayed unmatched. Germline CDR1 and CDR2: SEHNR and FQNEAQ (reference sequence). The CDR3: CASSATLTGTSGGARYF. The CDR3 DNA sequence: TGTGCCAGCAGCGCTACCCTTACCGGGACTAGCGGGGGGGCAAGGTACTTC.

The chain carries TRBV28 and TRBJ1-4, with unresolved D. This CDR3 comprises 15 residues. V was clipped by 10 bases and J by 8 bases, with 23 bases between them. The germline V gene encodes CDR1 MDHEN and CDR2 SYDVKM. CDR3 DNA: TGTGCCACCCTCACCACGGCAGATCCGGGAGAAAAACTGTTTTTT. Translating gives CATLTTADPGEKLFF.

The V gene is TRBV10-3, the J gene TRBJ2-2, with TRBD1 identical over 11 bases. CDR3 size: 15 residues. V shed 6 bases, J shed 6 bases, and the junction held 6 bases outside the gene matches. CDR1 is ENHRY, CDR2 SYGVKD, per germline. This chain's CDR3 is CAISPGTGGPGELFF. Here the CDR3 DNA reads TGTGCCATCAGCCCCGGGACAGGGGGTCCCGGGGAGCTGTTTTTT.

The sample holds one count of this clone. The J gene is TRBJ1-5, the V gene TRBV24-1; 7 nucleotides match TRBD1. V lost 9 bases, J lost 4 bases, and 2 bases stayed unmatched. The CDR3 runs to 12 residues. Germline V CDR1 and CDR2: KGHDR, SFDVKD. The CDR3 here is CATGTVNQPQHF. The CDR3 region has the DNA TGTGCCACCGGGACAGTGAATCAGCCCCAGCATTTT.

The chain couples TRBV7-9 to TRBJ2-3; a possible D gene is TRBD2 (5 bases). V was shortened by 5 bases and J by 0 bases, with 12 bases between the two germline ends. The CDR3 extends over 15 amino acids. Germline V gene lookup returns CDR1 SEHNR and CDR2 FQNEAQ (reference sequence). For the CDR3, the DNA is TGTGCCAGCAGCCAAGGCCTAGCAAGCACAGATACGCAGTATTTT. This sequence encodes CASSQGLASTDTQYF.

The CDR3 sequence is CAWSRDRGPGNTEAFF. The DNA of the CDR3 is TGTGCCTGGAGTCGGGACAGGGGGCCGGGGAACACTGAAGCTTTCTTT. The J gene is TRBJ1-1, the V gene TRBV30; 12 positions match TRBD1. This CDR3 has 16 residues. Germline trimming cut 2 bases from V and 1 base from J; bases unmatched to any gene: 5. From germline, CDR1 is GTSNPN and CDR2 SVGIG (reference sequence).

This chain links TRBV9 with TRBJ2-3, with 9 bases identical to TRBD2. The CDR3 length is 18 residues. Germline lookup yields CDR1 SGDLS and CDR2 YYNGEE. V dropped 3 bases and J dropped 3; count of bases not matched to a gene: 14. The CDR3 DNA reads TGTGCCAGCAGCGAAGTGGAGAATAGCGGGAGATTGACAGATACGCAGTATTTT. Protein sequence: CASSEVENSGRLTDTQYF.

Note on this clone: This specimen includes other DNA sequences encoding the same CDR3. V and J are TRBV6-6 and TRBJ1-4; D unclear. This CDR3 region has 12 residues. Trimming took off 0 bases at V and 8 bases at J, with 4 bases between the two ends. CDR1 is MNHNY, CDR2 SVGAGI, per germline (reference sequence). CDR3 sequence: CASSYSSEKLFF. The CDR3 DNA is TGTGCCAGCAGTTACTCAAGCGAAAAACTGTTTTTT.

This sequence joins TRBV2 and TRBJ1-3; D unresolved. Between the trimmed V and J ends, which lost 4 bases and 0 bases, there was a span of 10 bases. This CDR3 contains 15 residues. CDR1 is SNHLY, CDR2 FYNNEI, per germline. The CDR3 bases are TGTGCCAGCAGTGGGCTTGACTACTCTGGAAACACCATATATTTT. Encoded protein: CASSGLDYSGNTIYF.

CDR3 nucleotide sequence: TGTGCCAGCAGTAGTACGAGGGGAAATCAGCCCCAGCATTTT. It yields the protein CASSSTRGNQPQHF. The chain recombines TRBV6-5 with TRBJ1-5; D possibly corresponds to TRBD1 (5 bases). Trimming stripped 5 bases from V and 4 bases from J, with 12 bases between. Germline V gene sequence: CDR1 MNHEY, CDR2 SVGAGI. The CDR3 has 14 amino acids.

V and J are TRBV11-2 and TRBJ2-7, with 9 bases identical to TRBD2. This CDR3 is built from 16 residues. Germline V gene lookup returns CDR1 SGHAT and CDR2 FQNNGV. Unmatched junction bases numbered 9, after V lost 5 bases and J lost 1 base. The CDR3 reads CASSGRPAGGSYEQYF. DNA of the CDR3: TGTGCCAGCAGCGGGAGGCCAGCGGGGGGTTCCTACGAGCAGTACTTC.

The chain joins TRBV5-5 to TRBJ1-5, with D possibly being TRBD1 (6 bases). From germline, CDR1 is SGHKS and CDR2 YYEKEE (reference sequence). This CDR3 has 16 residues. Trimming removed 4 bases at V and 2 bases at J, with 16 bases between. The chain's CDR3 is CASSTQGVLGNQPQHF. CDR3 coding DNA: TGTGCCAGCAGCACACAGGGAGTTCTGGGCAATCAGCCCCAGCATTTT.

The rearrangement uses TRBV11-1 and TRBJ2-2; D is ambiguous. The V end was cut by 1 base, the J end by 4 bases, with 10 bases between. The CDR3 length is 15 residues. CDR1 and CDR2 (germline): SGHAT, FQDESV (reference sequence). The CDR3 here is CASSLEPGPTGELFF. The CDR3 DNA follows: TGTGCCAGCAGCTTAGAGCCAGGACCCACCGGGGAGCTGTTTTTT.

The rearrangement uses TRBV28 and TRBJ1-5; D not certain. The CDR3 totals 15 residues. The V end lost 3 bases, the J end lost 4 bases, and 13 bases lay between the germline ends. Germline V lookup: CDR1 MDHEN, CDR2 SYDVKM. The CDR3 here is CASSFLAEVNQPQHF. Written as DNA, the CDR3 is TGTGCCAGCAGTTTTCTGGCGGAAGTAAATCAGCCCCAGCATTTT.

This chain joins TRBV6-5 and TRBJ1-1; possible D gene TRBD1, 5 bases. The length of the CDR3 is 13 residues. The V gene's germline CDR1 is MNHEY and CDR2 SVGAGI. Trimming removed 7 bases from V and 3 bases from J, with 12 bases in between. As DNA, the CDR3 is TGTGCCAGCACACGGCAGGGAGACACTGAAGCTTTCTTT. Protein sequence: CASTRQGDTEAFF.

The rearrangement links TRBV23-1 to TRBJ1-5; D remains ambiguous. TRBV23-1 carries the ORF label, with uncertain function. The CDR3 covers 15 residues. V was pared by 1 base and J by 2 bases, with 9 bases between. The CDR3 sequence is CASSQLNMGNQPQHF. For the CDR3, the DNA is TGCGCCAGCAGTCAATTAAATATGGGCAATCAGCCCCAGCATTTT.

This chain uses TRBV7-9 with TRBJ1-4, with D possibly being TRBD1 (5 bases). The V and J ends lost 1 base and 7 bases respectively, with 13 bases between them. This CDR3 comprises 15 residues. From germline, CDR1 is SEHNR and CDR2 FQNEAQ (reference sequence). The CDR3 loop is CASSLDRNPGEKLFF. The CDR3 bases are TGTGCCAGCAGCTTAGACAGGAACCCCGGTGAAAAACTGTTTTTT.

Written as DNA, the CDR3 is TGTGCCAGTACCCGTACAGGGACTAGCGGGATGCAGTACTTC. Protein product: CASTRTGTSGMQYF. The rearrangement joins TRBV19 to TRBJ2-7; 13 bases map to TRBD2. This CDR3 spans 14 amino acids. The germline CDR1 and CDR2 sequences are LNHDA and SQIVND (reference sequence). Germline trimming cut 7 bases from V and 9 bases from J; bases unmatched to any gene: 9.

The chain joins TRBV7-8 to TRBJ1-5; D ambiguous. Germline CDR1 SGHVS, CDR2 FQNEAQ. V was trimmed by 5 bases and J by 0 bases, leaving 17 bases between them. The CDR3 length is 17 residues. DNA for the CDR3: TGTGCCAGCAGCCGAAGTAGGACTGAGTATAGCAATCAGCCCCAGCATTTT. This codes for CASSRSRTEYSNQPQHF.

V gene TRBV18 combines with J gene TRBJ2-7; 7 nucleotides match TRBD1. The CDR3 extends over 15 amino acids. Per germline, CDR1 KGHSH and CDR2 LQKENI. Losses at the gene ends were 1 base for V and 1 base for J; bases not matched to a gene: 4. CDR3 bases: TGTGCCAGCTCACCACTGGGGACAGCATCCTACGAGCAGTACTTC. Translated, it gives CASSPLGTASYEQYF. The full variable domain, with the rest looked up from reference TRBV18 and TRBJ2-7, is NAGVMQNPRHLVRRRGQEARLRCSPMKGHSHVYWYRQLPEEGLKFMVYLQKENIIDESGMPKERFSAEFPKEGPSILRIQQVVRGDSAAYFCASSPLGTASYEQYFGPGTRLTVT.

V gene TRBV7-8 combines with J gene TRBJ2-1; 9 nucleotides align to TRBD1. Germline CDR1 SGHVS, CDR2 FQNEAQ. This CDR3 comprises 16 residues. The J segment lost 2 bases and the V segment lost 5 bases, leaving 7 bases of the junction unmatched. Here the CDR3 reads CASSTRTGETYNEQFF. Here the CDR3 DNA reads TGTGCCAGCAGCACCCGGACAGGGGAAACCTACAATGAGCAGTTCTTC.

This chain's CDR3 is CASSLEGQGSRETQYF. In DNA form, the CDR3 reads TGCGCCAGCAGCTTGGAGGGACAGGGGAGTAGAGAGACCCAGTACTTC. The gene calls are TRBV5-1 and TRBJ2-5, with 10 bases that match TRBD1. The CDR3 length is 16 residues. V dropped 0 bases and J dropped 4; count of bases not matched to a gene: 6. Germline loops: CDR1 SGHRS, CDR2 YFSETQ.

This clone was picked up one time. The chain carries TRBV30 and TRBJ2-1; D uncertain. The V end lost 3 bases, the J end lost 4 bases, and 10 bases lay between the germline ends. The length of the CDR3 is 13 residues. Per the germline V gene, CDR1 is GTSNPN and CDR2 is SVGIG (reference sequence). The CDR3 DNA reads TGTGCCTGGAGGGGGTTTAGATACAATGAGCAGTTCTTC. Encoded protein: CAWRGFRYNEQFF.

The gene calls are TRBV30 and TRBJ1-4, with D hard to call. The germline V and J ends were trimmed by 5 bases and 0 bases, with 7 bases remaining between them. The germline V gene has CDR1 GTSNPN and CDR2 SVGIG (reference sequence). The CDR3 has 13 residues. The chain's CDR3 is CAWSAATNEKLFF. Written as DNA, the CDR3 is TGTGCCTGGTCCGCAGCAACTAATGAAAAACTGTTTTTT.

The chain has TRBV28 and TRBJ1-5; no definite D call. V was clipped by 2 bases and J by 7 bases, with 18 bases between them. The CDR3 is 16 residues long. Germline V gene data show CDR1 as MDHEN and CDR2 as SYDVKM. The CDR3 loop is CASSLGSHLGGQPQHF. The CDR3 nucleotides read TGTGCCAGCAGTTTAGGCAGCCACCTCGGAGGACAGCCCCAGCATTTT.

The CDR3 loop reads CASSVVPGSYGYTF. In DNA form, the CDR3 reads TGTGCCAGCAGCGTAGTACCAGGTTCCTATGGCTACACCTTC. The chain uses TRBV9 and TRBJ1-2, with D hard to call. The V end lost 0 bases, the J end lost 4 bases, and 10 bases lay between the germline ends. CDR1 and CDR2 (germline): SGDLS, YYNGEE. The CDR3 loop spans 14 amino acids.

The chain recombines TRBV5-4 with TRBJ2-3; D is unresolved. V lost 2 bases and J 3 bases, leaving 7 bases between the germline ends. The germline V gene encodes CDR1 SGHNT and CDR2 YYREEE (reference sequence). The CDR3 contains 13 residues. DNA for the CDR3: TGTGCCAGCAGCTTATCAGTGACAGATACGCAGTATTTT. This translates into CASSLSVTDTQYF.

The chain couples TRBV28 to TRBJ2-7; 11 bases map to TRBD2. Germline-derived CDR1 and CDR2 are MDHEN and SYDVKM. The CDR3 runs 23 residues. The V gene end was trimmed by 4 bases and the J gene end by 1 base; junction bases not matched to a gene: 27. This CDR3 reads CASSSPWPNLAGGSSGWSYEQYF. CDR3 in DNA: TGTGCCAGCAGTTCCCCATGGCCTAATCTAGCGGGAGGTTCGTCGGGTTGGTCCTACGAGCAGTACTTC.

This chain joins TRBV6-5 and TRBJ1-5; no clear D gene. Germline V gene data show CDR1 as MNHEY and CDR2 as SVGAGI. The CDR3 consists of 13 residues. With 0 bases removed from V and 4 bases from J, the gap between germline ends came to 4 bases. The CDR3: CASSYSTNQPQHF. The CDR3, as DNA: TGTGCCAGCAGTTACTCGACGAATCAGCCCCAGCATTTT.